These 32 T cell receptor beta chains were all obtained from the same sample, sequenced in a study of T-cell memory formation after mild COVID-19. TCRdb independently ran MiXCR on the 5' RACE reads; one entry per CDR3 protein. The table has fewer than 600,000 distinct CDR3 sequences, about 20% seen once. The sequencing input was PBMCs or a T cell subset sorted from them (not recorded which). Receptor source: an adult woman who had mild COVID-19 (a few samples of this study predate the infection). Cell type and time point are not known.

This clonotype has just a few counts. The chain combines TRBV5-5 with TRBJ2-3; the D call may be TRBD1 or TRBD2 (5 bases each). The CDR3 covers 15 residues. The V end lost 0 bases, the J end lost 6 bases, and 14 bases lay between the germline ends. Germline lookup yields CDR1 SGHKS and CDR2 YYEKEE (reference sequence). In nucleotides, the CDR3 is TGTGCCAGCAGCTTGGCCGGGACGGGTTGGGATACGCAGTATTTT. Its translation is CASSLAGTGWDTQYF.

The J gene is TRBJ1-3, the V gene TRBV20-1; perhaps TRBD1 as D (5 bases). V lost 0 bases, J lost 3 bases, and 15 bases lay in between. Germline loops: CDR1 DFQATT, CDR2 SNEGSKA (reference sequence). The CDR3 sequence is 16 residues long. DNA for the CDR3: TGCAGTGCTAGAGATCCCGGGGGGGGAGGTGGAAACACCATATATTTT. Protein product: CSARDPGGGGGNTIYF.

J is TRBJ1-1 and V is TRBV28, with 8 nucleotides matching TRBD1. The junction had 6 bases not matched to a gene; V was cut back by 5 bases and J by 1 base. There are 15 residues in the CDR3. Germline CDR1 MDHEN, CDR2 SYDVKM. CDR3 protein: CASSPGGARNTEAFF. The CDR3 nucleotides are TGTGCCAGCAGTCCAGGGGGCGCGAGGAACACTGAAGCTTTCTTT.

This rearrangement joins TRBV7-2 to TRBJ2-1; D is possibly TRBD2 (6 bases). Germline CDR1 reads SGHTA; CDR2 reads FQGNSA. The CDR3 loop spans 16 amino acids. V gave up 1 base and J gave up 2 bases, with 12 bases separating them. Here the CDR3 DNA reads TGTGCCAGCAGCTTAGTGGGTGGGGAGGCCTACAATGAGCAGTTCTTC. Translated, it gives CASSLVGGEAYNEQFF.

The chain couples TRBV5-4 to TRBJ1-4, with 9 bases that match TRBD1. Losses at the gene ends were 0 bases for V and 8 bases for J; bases not matched to a gene: 8. Germline CDR1 and CDR2: SGHNT and YYREEE (reference sequence). The CDR3 totals 16 residues. Written as DNA, the CDR3 is TGTGCCAGCAGCTTGGTGGGGACAGGGAGGGTCGAAAAACTGTTTTTT. Amino acid sequence: CASSLVGTGRVEKLFF.

The rearrangement uses TRBV9 and TRBJ1-3, with D unresolved. CDR1 is SGDLS and CDR2 is YYNGEE in the germline V gene. Trimming removed 3 bases from V and 0 bases from J, with 7 bases in between. This CDR3 spans 14 amino acids. The DNA for the CDR3 is TGTGCCAGCAGCGCCGAGGGCTCTGGAAACACCATATATTTT. Translating gives CASSAEGSGNTIYF.

This clonotype turned up a few times. V is TRBV12-3 or TRBV12-4 and J is TRBJ1-5, with D perhaps TRBD1 (6 bases). The V end was cut by 7 bases, the J end by 9 bases, with 22 bases between. The CDR3 length is 15 residues. The CDR3 DNA follows: TGTGCCAGCACCCGCGCAACAGGGTCAATCAGGCCCCAGCATTTT. Its protein is CASTRATGSIRPQHF.

This clonotype was found a few times. V gene TRBV24-1 combines with J gene TRBJ2-3; 9 positions match TRBD1. The CDR3 has 16 amino acids. Germline V gene lookup returns CDR1 KGHDR and CDR2 SFDVKD. Trimming at V came to 4 bases and at J to 3 bases, leaving 7 bases not matched to a gene. This CDR3 is CATSEPGQGMTDTQYF. CDR3 bases: TGTGCCACCAGTGAGCCGGGACAGGGTATGACAGATACGCAGTATTTT.

On this clonotype: One end of the junction is discordant with germline, which a read error may explain. This rearrangement joins TRBV10-3 to TRBJ2-7; possibly TRBD2 for D (5 bases). Germline V gene sequence: CDR1 ENHRY, CDR2 SYGVKD. This CDR3 is 11 amino acids long. The CDR3 region is CAIASSHEQYF. The CDR3 nucleotides read TGTGCCATCGCTAGCTCCCACGAGCAGTACTTC.

This clonotype turned up a few times. This chain joins TRBV2 and TRBJ1-2; possibly TRBD1 for D (5 bases). V lost 10 bases, J lost 7 bases, and 10 bases lay in between. CDR1 is SNHLY, CDR2 FYNNEI, per germline. CDR3 length: 10 residues. CDR3 in DNA: TGTGCCACAGGGAGCGGTGGCTACACCTTC. Translated: CATGSGGYTF.

This clonotype was counted a few times. The chain recombines TRBV20-1 with TRBJ2-1; 7 positions agree with TRBD2. CDR1 is DFQATT and CDR2 is SNEGSKA in the germline V gene (reference sequence). Trimming at V came to 4 bases and at J to 10 bases, leaving 4 bases not matched to a gene. The length of the CDR3 is 11 residues. CDR3 sequence (DNA): TGCAGTGCTATCCCGGGACTAGAGCAGTTCTTC. Residues: CSAIPGLEQFF.

This sequence joins TRBV29-1 and TRBJ2-1; D not resolved. The germline gives CDR1 SQVTM, CDR2 ANQGSEA. This CDR3 comprises 14 residues. V lost 4 bases and J 3 bases, leaving 13 bases between the germline ends. CDR3 DNA sequence: TGCAGCGTTGTAGGGCGGACCCACTACAATGAGCAGTTCTTC. Its protein is CSVVGRTHYNEQFF.

The chain joins TRBV11-2 to TRBJ1-2; D remains unclear. The germline CDR1 and CDR2 sequences are SGHAT and FQNNGV. The CDR3 is 14 amino acids. V gave up 4 bases and J gave up 8 bases, with 17 bases separating them. As DNA, the CDR3 is TGTGCCAGCAGCTCCCTACGGGTGTCCAGGGGCTACACCTTC. This codes for CASSSLRVSRGYTF.

The CDR3 nucleotides read TGTGCCAGCAGCTCTCTAGCGGGGGAGCGCTACAATGAGCAGTTCTTC. This translates into CASSSLAGERYNEQFF. The rearrangement joins TRBV7-9 to TRBJ2-1; the match to TRBD2 covers 10 bases. Unmatched junction bases numbered 6, after V lost 4 bases and J lost 3 bases. The CDR3 is 16 amino acids. Per the germline V gene, CDR1 is SEHNR and CDR2 is FQNEAQ (reference sequence).

This clonotype was observed a handful of times. The J gene is TRBJ1-5, the V gene TRBV24-1, with 7 bases that match TRBD1. V lost 6 bases and J lost 4; bases outside the gene matches: 8. Germline V gives CDR1 KGHDR, CDR2 SFDVKD. This CDR3 spans 15 amino acids. The CDR3 reads CATSWDSPTNQPQHF. The CDR3, as DNA: TGTGCCACCAGTTGGGACAGCCCCACTAATCAGCCCCAGCATTTT.

The rearrangement links TRBV27 to TRBJ1-2; 7 bases are shared with TRBD1. Germline-derived CDR1 and CDR2 are MNHEY and SMNVEV (reference sequence). The CDR3 is made up of 16 amino acids. After removal of 7 bases from V and 4 bases from J, the junction contained 15 bases not matched to a gene. The CDR3 nucleotides read TGTGCCAGCACAACATTGGGAGACAGGGATCTCTATGGCTACACCTTC. Residues: CASTTLGDRDLYGYTF.

This clonotype was counted only a few times. The rearrangement links TRBV12-3 or TRBV12-4 to TRBJ2-3, with TRBD1 matching 9 bases. The ends lost 6 bases at V and 2 bases at J; junction bases unmatched: 6. The CDR3 loop spans 15 amino acids. This CDR3 is CASRRTGGHTDTQYF. CDR3 bases: TGTGCCAGCAGGCGTACAGGGGGCCACACAGATACGCAGTATTTT.

The J gene is TRBJ2-5, the V gene TRBV7-9; 7 positions match TRBD2. There are 14 residues in the CDR3. Germline V gene lookup returns CDR1 SEHNR and CDR2 FQNEAQ (reference sequence). V lost 5 bases, J lost 5 bases, and 8 bases stayed unmatched. The CDR3 DNA sequence: TGTGCCAGCAGCCGGACTAGTCTGAGGGAGACCCAGTACTTC. Amino acid sequence: CASSRTSLRETQYF. Full variable domain (remainder filled in from reference TRBV7-9 and TRBJ2-5): DTGVSQNPRHKITKRGQNVTFRCDPISEHNRLYWYRQTLGQGPEFLTYFQNEAQLEKSRLLSDRFSAERPKGSFSTLEIQRTEQGDSAMYLCASSRTSLRETQYFGPGTRLLVL.

This clonotype has at least ten counts. This sequence joins TRBV7-2 and TRBJ1-1; 9 bases agree with TRBD1. The CDR3 covers 14 residues. CDR1 and CDR2 (germline): SGHTA, FQGNSA. V lost 5 bases to trimming and J lost 2 bases; unmatched junction nucleotides: 3. The CDR3 bases are TGTGCCAGCAGCACCACAGGGGGCAACACTGAAGCTTTCTTT. Protein: CASSTTGGNTEAFF.

The chain recombines TRBV7-6 with TRBJ2-7; 13 positions agree with TRBD2. CDR1 and CDR2 from the germline V gene are SGHVS and FNYEAQ. The CDR3 contains 15 residues. V dropped 5 bases and J dropped 4; count of bases not matched to a gene: 5. DNA of the CDR3: TGTGCCAGCAGCGATTGGACTAGCGGGAGATACGAGCAGTACTTC. It encodes CASSDWTSGRYEQYF.

This clonotype was counted only a few times. This sequence joins TRBV20-1 and TRBJ2-7; possibly TRBD2 for D (6 bases). CDR3 length equals 15 residues. Germline V CDR1 and CDR2: DFQATT, SNEGSKA (reference sequence). V was shortened by 1 base and J by 0 bases, with 13 bases between the two germline ends. The CDR3 sequence: CSARADGRGSYEQYF. In DNA form, the CDR3 reads TGCAGTGCTAGAGCTGACGGGAGAGGCTCCTACGAGCAGTACTTC.

V and J are TRBV20-1 and TRBJ2-1, with TRBD2 matching 9 bases. The V segment lost 0 bases and the J segment 7 bases; nucleotides outside the gene matches: 4. The CDR3 sequence is 14 residues long. Germline values: CDR1 DFQATT, CDR2 SNEGSKA (reference sequence). The CDR3 DNA reads as TGCAGTGCTAGAGAAGGGACTAGCTGGAATGAGCAGTTCTTC. Encoded protein: CSAREGTSWNEQFF.

The chain joins TRBV12-3 or TRBV12-4 to TRBJ1-3; D remains ambiguous. The CDR3 consists of 14 residues. Between the trimmed V and J ends, which lost 5 bases and 1 base, there was a span of 9 bases. The CDR3 loop is CASSPLISGNTIYF. The CDR3 nucleotides read TGTGCCAGCAGTCCCCTTATTTCTGGAAACACCATATATTTT.

This clonotype showed up just a few times. The chain uses TRBV30 and TRBJ2-7; D possibly corresponds to TRBD1 (5 bases). V was clipped by 0 bases and J by 2 bases, with 8 bases between them. Per germline, CDR1 GTSNPN and CDR2 SVGIG (reference sequence). The CDR3 is 13 residues long. The CDR3 DNA sequence: TGTGCCTGGAGTGTACAGGTAACCTACGAGCAGTACTTC. It specifies CAWSVQVTYEQYF.

This clonotype was seen a few times. The V and J genes are TRBV3-1 and TRBJ2-7; TRBD2 aligns across 8 bases. Germline V gene sequence: CDR1 LGHDT, CDR2 YNNKEL (reference sequence). The CDR3 consists of 15 residues. With 1 base clipped from V and 0 bases from J, the junction kept 2 bases outside the gene matches. The CDR3 DNA reads TGTGCCAGCAGCCAAGCGGGGGGGATCTCCTACGAGCAGTACTTC. Translation gives CASSQAGGISYEQYF.

The gene calls are TRBV24-1 and TRBJ1-2; D uncertain. Germline V CDR1 and CDR2: KGHDR, SFDVKD. The CDR3 runs 14 residues. Trimming removed 4 bases from V and 1 base from J, with 9 bases in between. DNA of the CDR3: TGTGCCACCAGTGACTATCGCGTTAACTATGGCTACACCTTC. Encoded protein: CATSDYRVNYGYTF.

This clonotype has just a few counts. The rearrangement uses TRBV5-1 and TRBJ1-4, with 10 bases that match TRBD1. Losses at the gene ends were 2 bases for V and 6 bases for J; bases not matched to a gene: 7. The CDR3 has 16 amino acids. Germline CDR1 is SGHRS and CDR2 is YFSETQ. The DNA for the CDR3 is TGCGCCAGCAGCTTCAAGAGCGGGACAGGGGATGAAAAACTGTTTTTT. The encoded protein is CASSFKSGTGDEKLFF.

This clonotype has a handful of counts. The V gene is TRBV11-2, the J gene TRBJ2-4; D gene unclear. V lost 3 bases, J lost 2 bases, and 8 bases lay in between. Germline CDR1 SGHAT, CDR2 FQNNGV. The CDR3 has 14 amino acids. CDR3 protein: CASSFGRTKNIQYF. The CDR3 DNA is TGTGCCAGCAGCTTCGGCAGAACCAAAAACATTCAGTACTTC.

The rearrangement uses TRBV29-1 and TRBJ2-5, with D possibly matching TRBD1 (5 bases). V was cut by 5 bases and J by 2 bases, with 12 bases left in between. CDR3 length: 13 amino acids. Germline V gene data show CDR1 as SQVTM and CDR2 as ANQGSEA. The CDR3 here is CSVSRQIQETQYF. CDR3 bases: TGCAGCGTTTCCAGACAGATTCAAGAGACCCAGTACTTC.

The chain recombines TRBV5-6 with TRBJ1-4; D is perhaps TRBD1 (6 bases). The germline V and J ends were trimmed by 4 bases and 3 bases, with 10 bases remaining between them. The CDR3 totals 14 residues. Germline V gives CDR1 SGHDT, CDR2 YYEEEE. The CDR3 sequence is CASSRGGSNEKLFF. CDR3 sequence (DNA): TGTGCCAGCAGCCGAGGGGGATCTAATGAAAAACTGTTTTTT.

This clonotype was seen only a few times. CDR3 in amino acids: CATRVGPNSGNTIYF. In nucleotides, the CDR3 is TGTGCCACCAGAGTAGGACCGAACTCTGGAAACACCATATATTTT. The chain uses TRBV15 and TRBJ1-3; D not certain. Trimming cost V 6 bases and J 0 bases, with 12 bases left between them. This CDR3 is built from 15 residues. The germline V gene encodes CDR1 LNHNV and CDR2 YYDKDF (reference sequence).

The gene calls are TRBV4-1 and TRBJ2-7; D is unresolved. The length of the CDR3 is 15 residues. Trimming took 1 base from V and 3 from J, leaving 13 bases between them. Germline V gives CDR1 MGHRA, CDR2 YSYEKL. The CDR3 DNA reads as TGCGCCAGCAGCCAAGTTTTAGGGATGGACTACGAGCAGTACTTC. This translates into CASSQVLGMDYEQYF.